Listed below are T cell receptor beta chains from one sample, sequenced in a study of blood T cell repertoires in COVID-19. Measured with immunoSEQ multiplex PCR; TCRdb has only the in-frame clones, and not every one. The profile shows approximately 440,000 clones, 80% to 95% of them singletons. Sequences were obtained from PBMCs or T cells enriched from blood (not recorded which). All receptors derive from a man in his late teens or twenties who had recovered from COVID-19. Each CDR3 is given with its conserved first and last residue. The D gene is left open where the match is weak. Size tells how often a clone was seen (once, few, many) or the class of an expanded clone, and some rows leave it out.

- TRBJ2-2 - TRBV3-1/TRBV3-2 CASSQRSRGTGELFF TGTGCCAGCAGCCAAAGATCGCGAGGCACCGGGGAGCTGTTTTTT
- TRBJ1-5 - TRBV7-8 CASSLGAGVRQPQHF TGTGCCAGCAGCCTCGGGGCAGGGGTGAGGCAGCCCCAGCATTTT
- TRBJ1-2 TRBD1 TRBV19 CASRPQGPNYGYTF TGTGCCAGTAGGCCACAGGGGCCGAACTATGGCTACACCTTC
- TRBJ2-3 TRBD2 TRBV15 CATKLGSGRTDTQYF TGTGCCACCAAATTGGGAAGCGGGAGGACAGATACGCAGTATTTT
- TRBJ2-1 - TRBV9 CASSVGGAYNEQFF TGTGCCAGCAGCGTAGGGGGGGCCTACAATGAGCAGTTCTTC
- TRBJ2-7 TRBD2 TRBV28 CASRTPSGGSYEQYF TGTGCCAGCAGGACCCCTAGCGGGGGGTCCTACGAGCAGTACTTC
- TRBJ1-2 - TRBV11-2 CASSLSRRYGYTF TGTGCCAGCAGCTTATCACGGCGGTATGGCTACACCTTC
- TRBJ1-1 - TRBV9 CASSVEPGRPTEAFF TGTGCCAGCAGCGTAGAACCGGGTAGGCCCACTGAAGCTTTCTTT
- TRBJ2-5 TRBD1 TRBV27 CASSPMGTGIGETQYF TGTGCCAGCAGCCCTATGGGGACAGGGATAGGGGAGACCCAGTACTTC
- TRBJ1-5 TRBD1 TRBV5-1 CASSLEGGQGGQPQHF TGCGCCAGCAGCTTGGAAGGGGGACAGGGAGGCCAGCCCCAGCATTTT
- TRBJ2-3 TRBD2 TRBV2 CASTTSEDTQYF TGTGCCAGCACGACTAGCGAAGATACGCAGTATTTT
- TRBJ2-5 TRBD1 TRBV5-1 CASSPGTGEETQYF TGCGCCAGCAGCCCCGGGACAGGGGAGGAGACCCAGTACTTC
- TRBJ1-1 - TRBV7-3 CASSPTSVRDASTEAFF TGTGCCAGCAGCCCGACATCGGTCAGGGATGCAAGCACTGAAGCTTTCTTT
- TRBJ1-4 - TRBV10-3 CAISTAPATNEKLFF TGTGCCATCAGCACAGCCCCCGCAACTAATGAAAAACTGTTTTTT
- TRBJ1-2 - TRBV11-2 CASSSGYYGYTF TGTGCCAGCAGCTCAGGATACTATGGCTACACCTTC
- TRBJ1-3 TRBD1 TRBV12-3/TRBV12-4 CASRTGAGNTIYF TGTGCCAGCAGGACAGGGGCCGGAAACACCATATATTTT
- TRBJ1-1 - TRBV11-2 CASSRGGVNTEAFF TGTGCCAGCAGCCGGGGGGGGGTGAACACTGAAGCTTTCTTT
few TRBJ2-5 - TRBV2 CASLTQTQETQYF TGTGCCAGCCTCACCCAGACTCAAGAGACCCAGTACTTC
- TRBJ1-1 - TRBV5-1 CASSLARGSGNTEAFF TGCGCCAGCAGCTTGGCAAGAGGGTCGGGGAACACTGAAGCTTTCTTT
- TRBJ2-1 - TRBV27 CASSFNQPTSRSSYNEQFF TGTGCCAGCAGTTTCAACCAACCAACTAGCAGGAGCTCCTACAATGAGCAGTTCTTC
- TRBJ1-1 TRBD1 TRBV4-1 CASSLELHSDRGNTEAFF TGCGCCAGCAGCCTGGAACTCCACTCGGACAGGGGAAACACTGAAGCTTTCTTT
- TRBJ2-1 - TRBV5-5 CASSLGSWPNEQFF TGTGCCAGCAGCTTGGGTTCTTGGCCCAATGAGCAGTTCTTC